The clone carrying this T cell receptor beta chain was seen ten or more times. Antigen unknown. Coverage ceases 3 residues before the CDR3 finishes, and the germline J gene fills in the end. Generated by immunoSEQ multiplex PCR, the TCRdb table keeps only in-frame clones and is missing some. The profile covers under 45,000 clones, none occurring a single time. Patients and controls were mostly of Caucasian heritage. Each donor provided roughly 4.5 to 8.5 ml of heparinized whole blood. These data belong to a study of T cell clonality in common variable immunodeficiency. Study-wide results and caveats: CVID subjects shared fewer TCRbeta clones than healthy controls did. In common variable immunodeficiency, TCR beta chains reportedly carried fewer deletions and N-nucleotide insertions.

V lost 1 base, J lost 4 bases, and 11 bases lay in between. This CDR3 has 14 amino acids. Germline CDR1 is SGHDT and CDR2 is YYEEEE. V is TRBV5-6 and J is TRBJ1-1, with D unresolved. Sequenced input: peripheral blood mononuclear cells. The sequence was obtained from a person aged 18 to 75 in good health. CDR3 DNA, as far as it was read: TGTGCCAGCAGCTTGCTTCGGGGAGGCACTGAA. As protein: CASSLLRGGTE. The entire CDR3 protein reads CASSLLRGGTEAFF.